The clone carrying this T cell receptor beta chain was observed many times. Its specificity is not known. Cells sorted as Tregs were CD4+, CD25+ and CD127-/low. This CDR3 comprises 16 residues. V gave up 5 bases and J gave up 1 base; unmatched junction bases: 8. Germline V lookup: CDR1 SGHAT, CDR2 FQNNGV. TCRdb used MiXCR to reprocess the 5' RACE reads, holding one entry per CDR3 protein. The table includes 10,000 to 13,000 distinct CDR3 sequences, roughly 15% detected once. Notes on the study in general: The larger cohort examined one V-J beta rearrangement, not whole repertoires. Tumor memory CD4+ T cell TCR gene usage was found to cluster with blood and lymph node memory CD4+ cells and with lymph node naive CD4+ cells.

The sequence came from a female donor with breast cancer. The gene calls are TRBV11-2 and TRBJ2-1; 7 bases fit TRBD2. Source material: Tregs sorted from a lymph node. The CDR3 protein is CASSLGREWSYNEQFF. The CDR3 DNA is TGTGCCAGCAGCCTGGGGCGGGAGTGGTCCTACAATGAGCAGTTCTTC.